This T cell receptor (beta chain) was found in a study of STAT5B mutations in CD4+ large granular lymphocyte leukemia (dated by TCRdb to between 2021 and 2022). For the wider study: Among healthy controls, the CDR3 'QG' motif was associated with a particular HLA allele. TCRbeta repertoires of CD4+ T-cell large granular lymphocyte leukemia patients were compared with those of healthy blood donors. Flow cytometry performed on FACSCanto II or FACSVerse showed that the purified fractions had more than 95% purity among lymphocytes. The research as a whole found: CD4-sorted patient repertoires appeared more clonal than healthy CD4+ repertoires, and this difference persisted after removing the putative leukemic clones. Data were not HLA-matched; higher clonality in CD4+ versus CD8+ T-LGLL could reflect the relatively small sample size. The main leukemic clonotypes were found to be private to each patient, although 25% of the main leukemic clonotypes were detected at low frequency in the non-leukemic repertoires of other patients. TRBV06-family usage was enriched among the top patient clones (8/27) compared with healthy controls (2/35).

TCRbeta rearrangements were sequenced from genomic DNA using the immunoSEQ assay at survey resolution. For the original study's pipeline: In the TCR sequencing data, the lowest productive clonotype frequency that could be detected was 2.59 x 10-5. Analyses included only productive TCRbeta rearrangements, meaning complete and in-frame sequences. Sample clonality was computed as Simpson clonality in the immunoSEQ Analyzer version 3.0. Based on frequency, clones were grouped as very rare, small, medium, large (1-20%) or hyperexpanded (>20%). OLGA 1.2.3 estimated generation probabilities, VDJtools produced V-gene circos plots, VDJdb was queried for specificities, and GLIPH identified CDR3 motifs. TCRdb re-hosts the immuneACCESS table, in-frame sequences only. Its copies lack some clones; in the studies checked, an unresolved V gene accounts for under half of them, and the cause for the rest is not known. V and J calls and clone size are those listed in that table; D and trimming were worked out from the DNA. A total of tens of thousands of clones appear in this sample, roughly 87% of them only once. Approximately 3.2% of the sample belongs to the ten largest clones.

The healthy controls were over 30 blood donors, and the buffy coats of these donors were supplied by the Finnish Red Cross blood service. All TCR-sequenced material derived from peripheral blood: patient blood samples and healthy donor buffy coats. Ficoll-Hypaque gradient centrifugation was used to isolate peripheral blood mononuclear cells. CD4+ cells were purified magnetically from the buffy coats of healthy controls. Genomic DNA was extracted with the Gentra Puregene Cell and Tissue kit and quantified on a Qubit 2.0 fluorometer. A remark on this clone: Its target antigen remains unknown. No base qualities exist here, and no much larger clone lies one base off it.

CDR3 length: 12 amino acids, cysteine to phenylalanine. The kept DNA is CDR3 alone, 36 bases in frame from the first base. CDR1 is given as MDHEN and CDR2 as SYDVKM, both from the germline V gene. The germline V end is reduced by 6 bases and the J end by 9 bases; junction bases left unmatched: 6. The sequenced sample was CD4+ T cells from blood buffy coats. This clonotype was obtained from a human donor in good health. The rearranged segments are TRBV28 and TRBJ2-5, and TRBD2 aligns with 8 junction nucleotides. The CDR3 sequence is CASRGPGRAQYF. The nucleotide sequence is TGTGCCAGCAGGGGCCCCGGGAGGGCCCAGTACTTC. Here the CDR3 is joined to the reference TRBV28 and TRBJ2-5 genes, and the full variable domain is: DVKVTQSSRYLVKRTGEKVFLECVQDMDHENMFWYRQDPGLGLRLIYFSYDVKMKEKGDIPEGYSVSREKKERFSLILESASTNQTSMYLCASRGPGRAQYFGPGTRLLVL.